This T cell receptor beta chain originates from a study of molecular identifiers for immune sequencing clone quantification. Whole-study context: Sequencing covered four of five parts into which replicate RNA from around 20,000 or 100,000 naive CD8 cells was split.

Based on a CD8+CD4-CCR7+CD45RA+ profile, naive CD8 T cells were sorted. Via MiXCR, TCRdb re-called the PCR reads, giving one row per CDR3 protein. The sample shows about 320,000 distinct CDR3 sequences, about 21% of them seen only once. Remarks on this clonotype: A read error may explain this, as a much larger clone is one base away.

The receptor comes from a human donor in good health. Some libraries in this study had Jurkat cell RNA spiked in. Input material: naive CD8+ T cells from blood, with Jurkat cell RNA spiked in. Regarding subset: FACS-sorted CD8+CD4-CCR7+CD45RA+ naive T cells.

In DNA, the CDR3 is TGTGCCAGCAGTTTGGGTCACCAAGACAATCAGCCCCAGCATTTT. Amino acids: CASSLGHQDNQPQHF. The chain is built from TRBV6-6 and TRBJ1-5; no clear D. Germline CDR1 and CDR2: MNHNY and SVGAGI (reference sequence). The CDR3 loop spans 15 amino acids. Deletions cut 4 bases from V and 3 bases from J, with 13 bases between.